This entry describes one TCR beta chain. Its antigen is currently unknown. Stated treatment: approximately 9-day PBMC culture with coronavirus spike peptide pools or control peptides (ViraFEST assay). Expanded clonotypes were found by TCR sequencing after peptide-pool stimulation (ViraFEST). The record originates from a study of vaccination and CD4 T cells after COVID-19. Study-wide results and caveats: Counts of SARS-CoV-2-reactive clonotypes had a median that went from roughly 22 to 38, a nonsignificant change.

The V end lost 1 base, the J end lost 0 bases, and 10 bases lay between the germline ends. CDR3 size: 17 residues. Germline CDR1 SGHTA, CDR2 FQGNSA. The Oncomine TCR Beta short-read assay generated sequence data from the DNA of cultured CD4+ T cells. One entry per CDR3 protein, called by TCRdb with MiXCR from the PCR reads. The data contain almost 6,500 distinct CDR3 sequences, over 70% of them seen just once; the ten biggest clones take up roughly 18%. Sequencing was performed on CD4+ T cells from blood, cultured in vitro. The chain has TRBV7-2 and TRBJ2-6; D not certain. The origin of this receptor is a human donor who had recovered from COVID-19. The CDR3 coding sequence is TGTGCCAGCAGCTTAGTTCCAACCGGCTCTGGGGCCAACGTCCTGACTTTC. It is translated as CASSLVPTGSGANVLTF.